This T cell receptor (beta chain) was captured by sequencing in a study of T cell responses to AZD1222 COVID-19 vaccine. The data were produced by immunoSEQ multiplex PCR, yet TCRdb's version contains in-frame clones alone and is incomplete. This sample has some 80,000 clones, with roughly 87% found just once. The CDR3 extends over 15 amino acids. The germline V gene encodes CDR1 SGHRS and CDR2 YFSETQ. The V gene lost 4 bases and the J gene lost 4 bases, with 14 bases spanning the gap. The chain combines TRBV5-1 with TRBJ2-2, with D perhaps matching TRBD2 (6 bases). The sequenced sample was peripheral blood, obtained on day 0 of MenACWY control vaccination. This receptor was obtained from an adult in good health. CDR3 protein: CASSATGEATGELFF. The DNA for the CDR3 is TGCGCCAGCAGCGCCACCGGGGAGGCCACCGGGGAGCTGTTTTTT. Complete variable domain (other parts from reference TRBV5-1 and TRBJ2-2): KAGVTQTPRYLIKTRGQQVTLSCSPISGHRSVSWYQQTPGQGLQFLFEYFSETQRNKGNFPGRFSGRQFSNSRSEMNVSTLELGDSALYLCASSATGEATGELFFGEGSRLTVL.